This T cell receptor beta chain was captured by sequencing in a study of T-cell reconstitution after alpha-beta-depleted transplantation in children. TCRbeta library preparation incorporated unique molecular identifiers. TCRdb fed the PCR reads into MiXCR, producing one record per CDR3 protein. In the table there are 500,000 or so distinct CDR3 sequences, around a third of which are singletons. CDR1 and CDR2 (germline): DFQATT, SNEGSKA (reference sequence). Trimming cost V 1 base and J 1 base, with 14 bases left between them. This CDR3 has 16 amino acids. This clonotype was seen only once. The chain uses TRBV20-1 and TRBJ2-1; no definite D call. The sequence was collected from a human donor who donated a stem cell graft to a child with aplastic anemia. The sample was PBMCs from the stem cell graft donor, taken from the stem cell graft. CDR3 region: CSARAPGSISYNEQFF. The DNA of the CDR3 is TGCAGTGCTAGAGCCCCCGGATCGATATCCTACAATGAGCAGTTCTTC.